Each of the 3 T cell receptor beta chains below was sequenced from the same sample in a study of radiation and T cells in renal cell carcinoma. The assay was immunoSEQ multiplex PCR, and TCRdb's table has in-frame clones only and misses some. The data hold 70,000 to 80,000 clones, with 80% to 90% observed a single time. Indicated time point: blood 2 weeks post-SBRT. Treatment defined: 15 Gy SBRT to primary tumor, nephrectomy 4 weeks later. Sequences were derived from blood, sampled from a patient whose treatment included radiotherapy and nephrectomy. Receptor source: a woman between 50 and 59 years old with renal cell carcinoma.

This CDR3 is CASSVLAGGYNEQFF. The CDR3 DNA reads TGTGCCAGCAGCGTCCTAGCGGGGGGGTACAATGAGCAGTTCTTC. This chain joins TRBV6-5 and TRBJ2-1; 12 nucleotides agree with TRBD2. J gave up 4 bases and V 6 bases, and 4 bases lay outside the gene matches. The CDR3 is made up of 15 amino acids. From germline, CDR1 is MNHEY and CDR2 SVGAGI.

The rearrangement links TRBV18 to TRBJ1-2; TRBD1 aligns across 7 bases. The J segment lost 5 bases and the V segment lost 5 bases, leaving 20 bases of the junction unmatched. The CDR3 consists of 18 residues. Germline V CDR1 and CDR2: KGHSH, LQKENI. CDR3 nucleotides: TGTGCCAGCTCATCCATGGAAGTTGGGACAGCCTTTCCATATGGCTACACCTTC. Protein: CASSSMEVGTAFPYGYTF.

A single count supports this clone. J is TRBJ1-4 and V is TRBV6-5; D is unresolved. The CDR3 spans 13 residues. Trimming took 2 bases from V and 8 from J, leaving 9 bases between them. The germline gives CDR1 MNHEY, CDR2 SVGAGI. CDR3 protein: CASSYPGIEKLFF. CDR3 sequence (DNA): TGTGCCAGCAGTTACCCGGGAATAGAAAAACTGTTTTTT.